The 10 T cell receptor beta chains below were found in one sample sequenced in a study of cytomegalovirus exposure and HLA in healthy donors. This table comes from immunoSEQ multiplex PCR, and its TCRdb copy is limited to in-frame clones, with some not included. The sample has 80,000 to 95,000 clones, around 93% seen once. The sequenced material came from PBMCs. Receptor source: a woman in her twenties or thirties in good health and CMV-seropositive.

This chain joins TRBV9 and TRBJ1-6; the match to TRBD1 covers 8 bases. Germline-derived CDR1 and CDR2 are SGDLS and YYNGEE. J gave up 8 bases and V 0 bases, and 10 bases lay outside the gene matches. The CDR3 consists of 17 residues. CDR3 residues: CASSVEVGTGPDSPLHF. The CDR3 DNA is TGTGCCAGCAGCGTAGAAGTCGGGACAGGCCCAGATTCACCCCTCCACTTT.

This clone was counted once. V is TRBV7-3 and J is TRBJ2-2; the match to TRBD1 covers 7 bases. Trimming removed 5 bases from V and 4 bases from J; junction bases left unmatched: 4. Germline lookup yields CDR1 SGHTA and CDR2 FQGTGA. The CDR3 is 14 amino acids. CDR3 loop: CASSKTGITGELFF. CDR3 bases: TGTGCCAGCAGCAAGACAGGGATCACCGGGGAGCTGTTTTTT.

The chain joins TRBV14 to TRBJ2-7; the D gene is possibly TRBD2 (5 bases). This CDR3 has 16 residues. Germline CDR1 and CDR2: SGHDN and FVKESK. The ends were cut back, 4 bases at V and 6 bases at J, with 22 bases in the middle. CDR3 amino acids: CASSPPLVGVRGEQYF. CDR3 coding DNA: TGTGCCAGCAGCCCCCCCTTAGTCGGGGTTCGGGGCGAGCAGTACTTC.

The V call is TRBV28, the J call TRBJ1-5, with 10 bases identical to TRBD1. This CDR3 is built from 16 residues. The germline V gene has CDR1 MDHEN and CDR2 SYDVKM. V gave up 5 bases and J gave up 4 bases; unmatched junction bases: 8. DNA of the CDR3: TGTGCCAGCAGTCCTTCGGCGGGACAGGGGAATCAGCCCCAGCATTTT. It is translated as CASSPSAGQGNQPQHF.

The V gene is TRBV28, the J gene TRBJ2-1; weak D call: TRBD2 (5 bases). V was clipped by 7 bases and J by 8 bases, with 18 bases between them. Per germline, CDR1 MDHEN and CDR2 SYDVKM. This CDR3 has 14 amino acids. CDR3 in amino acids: CASTLAGFSHEQFF. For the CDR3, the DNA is TGTGCCAGCACCCTCGCGGGCTTTAGTCATGAGCAGTTCTTC.

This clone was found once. CDR3 loop: CSVEGTSGSNGLWFDEQFF. The CDR3 DNA reads TGCAGCGTTGAAGGGACTAGCGGGAGCAACGGATTGTGGTTTGATGAGCAGTTCTTC. J is TRBJ2-1 and V is TRBV29-1, with 13 nucleotides matching TRBD2. With 1 base clipped from V and 8 bases from J, the junction kept 17 bases outside the gene matches. CDR1 is SQVTM and CDR2 is ANQGSEA in the germline V gene. The CDR3 sequence is 19 residues long.

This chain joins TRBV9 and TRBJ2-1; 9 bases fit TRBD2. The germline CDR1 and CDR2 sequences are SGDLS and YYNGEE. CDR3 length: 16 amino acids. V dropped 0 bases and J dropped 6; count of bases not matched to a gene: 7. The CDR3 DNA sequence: TGTGCCAGCAGCGTAGATAGCGGGAGTATCCCCAATGAGCAGTTCTTC. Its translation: CASSVDSGSIPNEQFF.

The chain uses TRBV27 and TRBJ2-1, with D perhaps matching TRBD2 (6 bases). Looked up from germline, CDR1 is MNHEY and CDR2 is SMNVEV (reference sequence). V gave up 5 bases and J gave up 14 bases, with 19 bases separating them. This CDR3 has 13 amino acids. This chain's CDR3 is CASSPHSGSRKFF. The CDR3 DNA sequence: TGTGCCAGCAGTCCCCATAGCGGTTCAAGAAAGTTCTTC.

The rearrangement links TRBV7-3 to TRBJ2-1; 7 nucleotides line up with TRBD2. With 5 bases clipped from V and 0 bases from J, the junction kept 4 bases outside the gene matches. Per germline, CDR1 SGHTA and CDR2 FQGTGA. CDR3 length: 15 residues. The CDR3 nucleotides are TGTGCCAGCAGCCGCGGGAGAAGCTCCTACAATGAGCAGTTCTTC. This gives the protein CASSRGRSSYNEQFF.

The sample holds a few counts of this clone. The chain's CDR3 is CASRAGTAQPQHF. DNA for the CDR3: TGTGCCAGCAGAGCCGGGACAGCGCAGCCCCAGCATTTT. This chain uses TRBV6-5 with TRBJ1-5; 7 positions match TRBD1. With V trimmed by 6 bases and J by 7 bases, 6 bases remained unmatched. The CDR3 sequence is 13 residues long. Germline assignment: CDR1 MNHEY and CDR2 SVGAGI.